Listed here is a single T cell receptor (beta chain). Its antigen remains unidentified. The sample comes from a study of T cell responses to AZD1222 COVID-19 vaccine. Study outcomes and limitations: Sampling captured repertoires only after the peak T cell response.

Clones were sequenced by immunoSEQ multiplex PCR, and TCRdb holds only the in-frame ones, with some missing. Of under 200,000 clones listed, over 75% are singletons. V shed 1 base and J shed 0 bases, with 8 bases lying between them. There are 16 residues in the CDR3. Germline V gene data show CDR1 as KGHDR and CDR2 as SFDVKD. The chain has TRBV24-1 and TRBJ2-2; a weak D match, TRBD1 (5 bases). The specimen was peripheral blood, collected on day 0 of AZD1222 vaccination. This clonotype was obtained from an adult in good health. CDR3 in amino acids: CATSDFSRANTGELFF. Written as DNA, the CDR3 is TGTGCCACCAGTGATTTTTCCAGGGCGAACACCGGGGAGCTGTTTTTT.